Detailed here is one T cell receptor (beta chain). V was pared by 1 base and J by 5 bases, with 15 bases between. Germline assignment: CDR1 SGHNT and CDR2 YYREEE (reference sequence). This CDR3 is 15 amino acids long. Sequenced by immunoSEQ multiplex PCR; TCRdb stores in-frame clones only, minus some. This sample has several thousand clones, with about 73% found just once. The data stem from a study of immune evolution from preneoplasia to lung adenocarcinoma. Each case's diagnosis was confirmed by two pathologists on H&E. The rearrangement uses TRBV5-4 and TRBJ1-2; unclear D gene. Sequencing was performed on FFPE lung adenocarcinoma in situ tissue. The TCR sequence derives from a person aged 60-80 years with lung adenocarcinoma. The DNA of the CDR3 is TGTGCCAGCAGCTTGCACTTAGAAGGGAGGTATGGCTACACCTTC. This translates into CASSLHLEGRYGYTF.